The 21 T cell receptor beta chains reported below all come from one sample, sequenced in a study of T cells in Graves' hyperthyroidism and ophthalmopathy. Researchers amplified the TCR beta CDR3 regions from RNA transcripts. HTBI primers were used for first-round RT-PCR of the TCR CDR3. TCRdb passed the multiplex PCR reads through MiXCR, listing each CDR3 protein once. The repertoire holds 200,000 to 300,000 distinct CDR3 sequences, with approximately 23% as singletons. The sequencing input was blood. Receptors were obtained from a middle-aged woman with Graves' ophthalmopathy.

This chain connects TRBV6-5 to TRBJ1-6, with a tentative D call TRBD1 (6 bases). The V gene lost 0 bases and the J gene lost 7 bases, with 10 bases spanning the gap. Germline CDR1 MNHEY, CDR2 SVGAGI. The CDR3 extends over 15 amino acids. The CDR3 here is CASSYSGHDNSPLHF. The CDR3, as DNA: TGTGCCAGCAGTTACTCGGGACACGACAATTCACCCCTCCACTTT.

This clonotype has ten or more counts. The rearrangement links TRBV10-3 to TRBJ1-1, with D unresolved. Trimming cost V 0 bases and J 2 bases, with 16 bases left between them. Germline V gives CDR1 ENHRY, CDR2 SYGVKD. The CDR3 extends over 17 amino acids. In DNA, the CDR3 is TGTGCCATCAGTGAGTCGACGTCTCGGGCCACTAACACTGAAGCTTTCTTT. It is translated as CAISESTSRATNTEAFF.

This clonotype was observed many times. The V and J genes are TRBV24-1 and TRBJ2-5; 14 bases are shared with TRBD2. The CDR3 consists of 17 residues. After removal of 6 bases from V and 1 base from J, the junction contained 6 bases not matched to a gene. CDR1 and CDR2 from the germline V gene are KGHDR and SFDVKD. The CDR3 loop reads CATSPRGTSGSQETQYF. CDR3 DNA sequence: TGTGCCACCAGTCCGCGAGGGACTAGCGGGAGCCAAGAGACCCAGTACTTC.

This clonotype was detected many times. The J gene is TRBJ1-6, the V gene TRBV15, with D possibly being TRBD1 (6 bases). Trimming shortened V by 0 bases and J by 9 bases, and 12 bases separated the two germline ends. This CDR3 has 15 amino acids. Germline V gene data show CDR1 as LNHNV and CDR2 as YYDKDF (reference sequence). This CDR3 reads CATSREPTGFSPLHF. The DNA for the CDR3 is TGTGCCACCAGCAGAGAACCTACAGGGTTTTCACCCCTCCACTTT.

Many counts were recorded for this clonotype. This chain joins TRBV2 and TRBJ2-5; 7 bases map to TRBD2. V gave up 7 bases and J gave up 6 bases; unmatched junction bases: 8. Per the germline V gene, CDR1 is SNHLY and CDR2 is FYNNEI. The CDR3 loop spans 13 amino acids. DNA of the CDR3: TGTGCCAGCACCGGACCGGGGGGACAGACCCAGTACTTC. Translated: CASTGPGGQTQYF.

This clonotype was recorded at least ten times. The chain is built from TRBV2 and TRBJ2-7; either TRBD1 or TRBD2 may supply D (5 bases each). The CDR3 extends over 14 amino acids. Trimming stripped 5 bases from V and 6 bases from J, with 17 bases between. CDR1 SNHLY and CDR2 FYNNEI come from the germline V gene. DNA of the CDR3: TGTGCCAGCAGTTTCGGGACGGCAGGATCCGAGCAGTACTTC. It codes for CASSFGTAGSEQYF.

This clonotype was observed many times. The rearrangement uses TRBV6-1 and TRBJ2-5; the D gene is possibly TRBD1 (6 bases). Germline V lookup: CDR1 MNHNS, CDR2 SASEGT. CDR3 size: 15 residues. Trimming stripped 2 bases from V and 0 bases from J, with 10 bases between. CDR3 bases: TGTGCCAGCAGTGAACTGACAGGCAACCAAGAGACCCAGTACTTC. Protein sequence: CASSELTGNQETQYF.

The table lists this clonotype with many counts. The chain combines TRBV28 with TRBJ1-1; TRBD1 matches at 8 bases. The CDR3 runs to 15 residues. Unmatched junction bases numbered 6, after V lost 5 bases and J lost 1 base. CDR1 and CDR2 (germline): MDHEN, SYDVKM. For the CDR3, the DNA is TGTGCCAGCAGTCCGACAGGGGTTGCGAACACTGAAGCTTTCTTT. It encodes CASSPTGVANTEAFF.

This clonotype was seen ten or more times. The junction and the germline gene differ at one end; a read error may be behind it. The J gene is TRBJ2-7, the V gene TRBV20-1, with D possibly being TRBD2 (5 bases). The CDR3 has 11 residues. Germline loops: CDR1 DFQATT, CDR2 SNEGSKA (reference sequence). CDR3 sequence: CSTRWSYEQYF. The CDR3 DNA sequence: TGCAGTACTAGATGGTCCTACGAGCAGTACTTC.

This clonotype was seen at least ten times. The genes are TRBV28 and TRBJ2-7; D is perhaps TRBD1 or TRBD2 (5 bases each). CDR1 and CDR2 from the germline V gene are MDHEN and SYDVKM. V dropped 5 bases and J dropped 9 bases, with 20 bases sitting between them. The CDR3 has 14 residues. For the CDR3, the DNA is TGTGCCAGCAGTAGCACGTGGGACCTTAAAGGGCAGTACTTC. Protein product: CASSSTWDLKGQYF.

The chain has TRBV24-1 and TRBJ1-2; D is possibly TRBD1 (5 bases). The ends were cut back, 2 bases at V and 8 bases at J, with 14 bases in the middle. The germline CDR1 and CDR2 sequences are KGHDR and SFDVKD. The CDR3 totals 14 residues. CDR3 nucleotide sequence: TGTGCCACCAGTGATTCGGGCAGGGTAGGCGGCTACACCTTC. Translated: CATSDSGRVGGYTF.

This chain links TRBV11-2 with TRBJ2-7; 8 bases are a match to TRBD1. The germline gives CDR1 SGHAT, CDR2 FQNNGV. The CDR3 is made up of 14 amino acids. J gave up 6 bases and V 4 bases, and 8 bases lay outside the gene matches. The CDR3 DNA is TGTGCCAGCAGCTCCTACGACAGGGGAGGCGAGCAGTACTTC. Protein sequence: CASSSYDRGGEQYF.

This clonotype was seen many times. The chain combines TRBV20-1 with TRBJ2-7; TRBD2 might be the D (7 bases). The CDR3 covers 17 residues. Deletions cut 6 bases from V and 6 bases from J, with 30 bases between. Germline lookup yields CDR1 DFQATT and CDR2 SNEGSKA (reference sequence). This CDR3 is CSADTDSTRGGDGEQYF. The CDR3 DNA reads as TGCAGTGCAGATACGGACAGTACAAGGGGGGGTGATGGCGAGCAGTACTTC.

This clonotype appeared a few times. Here the CDR3 DNA reads TGTGCCAGCAGAAATACAGGGGGCGCAGGGAGCAATCAGCCCCAGCATTTT. This encodes CASRNTGGAGSNQPQHF. V usage is TRBV12-3 or TRBV12-4 and J usage is TRBJ1-5; 9 bases agree with TRBD1. The CDR3 consists of 17 residues. V shed 6 bases, J shed 1 base, and the junction held 10 bases outside the gene matches.

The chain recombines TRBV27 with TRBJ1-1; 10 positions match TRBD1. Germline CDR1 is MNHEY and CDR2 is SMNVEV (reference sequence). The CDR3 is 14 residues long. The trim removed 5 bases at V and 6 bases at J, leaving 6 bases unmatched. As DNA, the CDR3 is TGTGCCAGCAGTCCGGGACAGGGGTTCGCTGAAGCTTTCTTT. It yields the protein CASSPGQGFAEAFF.

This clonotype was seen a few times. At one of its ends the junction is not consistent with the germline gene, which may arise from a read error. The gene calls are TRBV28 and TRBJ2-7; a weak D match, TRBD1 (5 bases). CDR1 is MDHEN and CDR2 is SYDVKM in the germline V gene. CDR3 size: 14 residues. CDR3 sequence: CASSLEGVGYEQSF. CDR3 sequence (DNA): TGTGCCAGCAGTTTGGAAGGGGTGGGCTACGAGCAGTCCTTC.

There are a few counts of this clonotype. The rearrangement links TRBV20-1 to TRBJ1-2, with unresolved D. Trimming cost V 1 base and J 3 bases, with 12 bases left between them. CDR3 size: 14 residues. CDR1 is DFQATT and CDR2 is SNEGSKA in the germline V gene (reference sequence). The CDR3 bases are TGCAGTGCTAGAGCCCCTTTCCGGGACTATGGCTACACCTTC. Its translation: CSARAPFRDYGYTF.

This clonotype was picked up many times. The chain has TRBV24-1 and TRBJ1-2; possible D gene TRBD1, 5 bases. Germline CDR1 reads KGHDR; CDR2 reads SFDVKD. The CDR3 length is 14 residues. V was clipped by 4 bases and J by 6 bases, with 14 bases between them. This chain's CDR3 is CATSDPGRANGYTF. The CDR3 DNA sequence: TGTGCCACCAGTGACCCGGGCAGGGCGAATGGCTACACCTTC.

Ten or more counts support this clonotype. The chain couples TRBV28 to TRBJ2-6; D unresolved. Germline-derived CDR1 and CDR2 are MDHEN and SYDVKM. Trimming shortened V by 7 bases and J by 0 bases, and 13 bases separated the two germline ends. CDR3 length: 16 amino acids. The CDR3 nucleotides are TGTGCCAGCACACCCCCATGGCCCTCTGGGGCCAACGTCCTGACTTTC. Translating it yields CASTPPWPSGANVLTF.

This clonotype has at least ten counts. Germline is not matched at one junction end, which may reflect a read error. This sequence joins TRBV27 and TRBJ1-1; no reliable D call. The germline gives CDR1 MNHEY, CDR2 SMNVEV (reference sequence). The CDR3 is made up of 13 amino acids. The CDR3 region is CASSLSRNTEAFF. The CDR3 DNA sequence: TGTGCCAGCAGCTTATCGAGGAACACTGAAGCTTTCTTT.

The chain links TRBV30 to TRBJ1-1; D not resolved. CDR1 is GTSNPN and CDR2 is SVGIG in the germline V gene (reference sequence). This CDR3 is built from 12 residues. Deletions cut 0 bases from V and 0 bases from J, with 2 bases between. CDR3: CAWSVMNTEAFF. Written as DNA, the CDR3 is TGTGCCTGGAGTGTAATGAACACTGAAGCTTTCTTT.